This T cell receptor beta chain comes out of a study of patients and donors after allogeneic stem cell transplantation. A single record per CDR3 protein comes from TCRdb applying MiXCR to the RT-PCR reads. The sample holds about 960,000 distinct CDR3 sequences, approximately 19% seen once. Trimming removed 5 bases from V and 8 bases from J; junction bases left unmatched: 13. Germline V gene lookup returns CDR1 MNHEY and CDR2 SVGAGI. The CDR3 has 16 amino acids. This TCR was recovered from a human donor who was either an allogeneic HSCT recipient or a stem cell or donor lymphocyte infusion donor (not recorded which). It is not recorded whose cells these are; they may come from a transplant donor. The chain recombines TRBV6-5 with TRBJ2-1; 9 nucleotides line up with TRBD2. The specimen sequenced was blood, either unsorted or a sorted T cell fraction (not recorded which). CDR3 residues: CASSPSRLAGVYEQFF. The CDR3 bases are TGTGCCAGCAGTCCCTCGAGATTAGCGGGGGTGTATGAGCAGTTCTTC.